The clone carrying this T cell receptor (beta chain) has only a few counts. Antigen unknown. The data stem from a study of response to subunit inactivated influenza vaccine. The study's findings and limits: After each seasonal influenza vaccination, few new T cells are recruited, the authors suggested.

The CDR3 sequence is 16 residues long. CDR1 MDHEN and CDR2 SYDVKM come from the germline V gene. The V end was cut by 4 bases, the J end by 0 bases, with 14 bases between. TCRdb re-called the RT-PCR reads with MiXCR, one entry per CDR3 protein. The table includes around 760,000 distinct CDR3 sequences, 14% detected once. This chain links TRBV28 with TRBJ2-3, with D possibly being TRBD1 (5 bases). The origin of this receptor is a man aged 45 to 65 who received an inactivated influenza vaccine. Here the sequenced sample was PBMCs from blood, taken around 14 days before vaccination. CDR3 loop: CASSSDRTTSTDTQYF. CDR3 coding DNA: TGTGCCAGCAGTTCTGACCGGACAACTAGCACAGATACGCAGTATTTT.